This TCR beta chain is drawn from a study of blood T cell repertoires in COVID-19. As for the study in general: The origin of the acute and convalescent COVID-19 samples was the United States, Italy and Spain. In each case, the material was cDNA or gDNA derived from T cells, B-cell-depleted T cells, or PBMCs.

Followed longitudinally, the Seattle patients had been enrolled during active infection. The germline V gene encodes CDR1 LGHDT and CDR2 YNNKEL (reference sequence). V shed 3 bases, J shed 1 base, and the junction held 11 bases outside the gene matches. The CDR3 runs to 18 residues. Some clones are missing from TCRdb's copy, which holds only in-frame ones; the method was immunoSEQ multiplex PCR. The data show under 200,000 clones, with around nine tenths seen just once and 10% held by the top ten. The gene calls are TRBV3-1 (or the pseudogene TRBV3-2) and TRBJ2-5; 10 bases are shared with TRBD2. The material sequenced was peripheral blood. The sequence came from a woman in her sixties or seventies with COVID-19, enrolled during active disease. The CDR3 here is CASSQKARLAGSQETQYF. For the CDR3, the DNA is TGTGCCAGCAGCCAGAAAGCGCGACTAGCGGGCTCCCAAGAGACCCAGTACTTC.